One and the same sample provided the 2 T cell receptor beta chains below, sequenced in a study of blood T cell repertoires in COVID-19. TCRdb's table, derived via immunoSEQ multiplex PCR, lists solely in-frame clones and lacks some. The sample lists about 400,000 clones, roughly nine tenths occurring once. Sequenced: PBMCs or T cells enriched from blood (not recorded which). Source of these receptors: a woman in her 30s who had recovered from COVID-19.

V gene TRBV10-3 combines with J gene TRBJ1-6; 10 nucleotides line up with TRBD1. The CDR3 consists of 17 residues. The germline gives CDR1 ENHRY, CDR2 SYGVKD. V shed 3 bases and J 6 bases; nucleotides not matched to a gene: 8. CDR3 region: CAISDPRQGAGNSPLHF. The CDR3 DNA reads as TGTGCCATCAGTGACCCTCGACAGGGGGCTGGTAATTCACCCCTCCACTTT.

A few counts support this clone. The J gene is TRBJ2-7, the V gene TRBV5-1; D is perhaps TRBD1 (6 bases). V lost 6 bases to trimming and J lost 3 bases, with 13 bases between them. The CDR3 loop spans 13 amino acids. The germline V gene encodes CDR1 SGHRS and CDR2 YFSETQ. This chain's CDR3 is CASKLGQLYEQYF. CDR3 DNA sequence: TGCGCCAGCAAACTGGGACAACTCTACGAGCAGTACTTC.